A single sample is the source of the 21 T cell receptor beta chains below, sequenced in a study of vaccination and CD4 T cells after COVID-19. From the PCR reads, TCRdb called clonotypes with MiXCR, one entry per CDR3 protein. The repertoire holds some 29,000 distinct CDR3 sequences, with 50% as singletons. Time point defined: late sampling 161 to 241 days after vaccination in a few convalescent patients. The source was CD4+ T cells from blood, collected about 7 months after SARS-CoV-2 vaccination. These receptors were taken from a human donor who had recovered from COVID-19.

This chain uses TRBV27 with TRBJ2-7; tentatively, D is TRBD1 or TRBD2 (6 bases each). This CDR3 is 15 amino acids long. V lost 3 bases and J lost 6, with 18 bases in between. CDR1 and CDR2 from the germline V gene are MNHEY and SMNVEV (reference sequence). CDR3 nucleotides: TGTGCCAGCAGTTTTAGGGGGGCGCGAAATGGCGAGCAGTACTTC. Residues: CASSFRGARNGEQYF.

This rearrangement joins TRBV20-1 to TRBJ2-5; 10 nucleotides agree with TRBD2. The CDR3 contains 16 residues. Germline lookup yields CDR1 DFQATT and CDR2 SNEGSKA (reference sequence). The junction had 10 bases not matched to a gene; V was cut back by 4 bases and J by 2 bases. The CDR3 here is CSAKPQGLAKQETQYF. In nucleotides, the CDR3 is TGCAGTGCTAAACCCCAGGGACTAGCGAAACAAGAGACCCAGTACTTC.

CDR3: CASSYSMEGAYEQYF. The CDR3 DNA is TGTGCCAGCAGTTACTCGATGGAGGGCGCCTACGAGCAGTACTTC. V is TRBV6-2 or TRBV6-3 and J is TRBJ2-7, with D tentatively TRBD2 (6 bases). The CDR3 runs 15 residues. The V end lost 0 bases, the J end lost 2 bases, and 11 bases lay between the germline ends. CDR1 and CDR2 from the germline V gene are MNHEY and SVGEGT.

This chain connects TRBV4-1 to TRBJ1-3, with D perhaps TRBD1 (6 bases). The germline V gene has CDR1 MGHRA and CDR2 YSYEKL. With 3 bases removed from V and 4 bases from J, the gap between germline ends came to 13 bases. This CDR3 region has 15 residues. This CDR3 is CASSHGGQGGNTIYF. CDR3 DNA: TGCGCCAGCAGCCACGGAGGGCAGGGGGGAAACACCATATATTTT.

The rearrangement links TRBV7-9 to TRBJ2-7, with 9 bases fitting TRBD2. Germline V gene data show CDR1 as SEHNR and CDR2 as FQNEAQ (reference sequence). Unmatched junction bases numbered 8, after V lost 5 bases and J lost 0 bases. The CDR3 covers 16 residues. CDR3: CASSLLGSGSSYEQYF. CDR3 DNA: TGTGCCAGCAGCCTCCTCGGTAGCGGGAGCTCCTACGAGCAGTACTTC.

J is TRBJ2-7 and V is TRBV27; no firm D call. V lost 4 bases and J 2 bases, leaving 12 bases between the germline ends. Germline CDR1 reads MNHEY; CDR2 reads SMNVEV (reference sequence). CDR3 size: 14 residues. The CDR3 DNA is TGTGCCAGCAGTTCCATGCGAGGAGCCTACGAGCAGTACTTC. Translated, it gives CASSSMRGAYEQYF.

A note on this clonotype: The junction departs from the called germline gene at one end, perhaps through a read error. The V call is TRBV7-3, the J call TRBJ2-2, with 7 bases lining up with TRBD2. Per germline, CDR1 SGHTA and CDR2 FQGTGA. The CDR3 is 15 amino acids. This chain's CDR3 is CASSLGTTIYEEPFF. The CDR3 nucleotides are TGTGCCAGCAGCCTCGGGACTACAATCTACGAGGAGCCGTTTTTT.

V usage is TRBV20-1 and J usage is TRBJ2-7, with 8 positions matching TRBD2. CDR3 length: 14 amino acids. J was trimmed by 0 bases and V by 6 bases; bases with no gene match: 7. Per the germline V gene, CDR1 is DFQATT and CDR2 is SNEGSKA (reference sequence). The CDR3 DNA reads TGCAGTGCCGCACTAGCGGAGAGCTCCTACGAGCAGTACTTC. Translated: CSAALAESSYEQYF.

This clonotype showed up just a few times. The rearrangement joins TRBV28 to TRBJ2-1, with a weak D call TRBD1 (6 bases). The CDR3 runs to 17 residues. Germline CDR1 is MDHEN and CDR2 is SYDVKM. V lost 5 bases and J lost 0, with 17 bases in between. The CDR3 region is CASSQPGVDSSYNEQFF. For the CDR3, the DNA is TGTGCCAGCAGTCAGCCCGGGGTGGACAGCTCCTACAATGAGCAGTTCTTC.

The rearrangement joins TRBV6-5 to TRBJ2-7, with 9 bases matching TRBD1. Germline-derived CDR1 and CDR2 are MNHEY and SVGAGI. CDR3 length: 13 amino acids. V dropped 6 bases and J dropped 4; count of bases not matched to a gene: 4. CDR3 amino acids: CASSWDRDYEQYF. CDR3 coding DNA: TGTGCCAGCAGCTGGGACAGGGATTACGAGCAGTACTTC.

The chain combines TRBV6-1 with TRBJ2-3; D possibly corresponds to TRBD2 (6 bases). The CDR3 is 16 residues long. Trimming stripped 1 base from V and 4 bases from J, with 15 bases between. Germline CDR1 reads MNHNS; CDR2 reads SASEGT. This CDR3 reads CASSEDLAGLPDTQYF. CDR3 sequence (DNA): TGTGCCAGCAGTGAAGACCTGGCGGGGTTACCAGATACGCAGTATTTT.

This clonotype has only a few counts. CDR3 coding DNA: TGTGCCACCAGTAGACAGGGTTCGGAGGGCTACACCTTC. This sequence encodes CATSRQGSEGYTF. The rearrangement links TRBV15 to TRBJ1-2, with 7 positions matching TRBD1. Germline assignment: CDR1 LNHNV and CDR2 YYDKDF (reference sequence). After removal of 6 bases from V and 8 bases from J, the junction contained 9 bases not matched to a gene. The CDR3 runs to 13 residues.

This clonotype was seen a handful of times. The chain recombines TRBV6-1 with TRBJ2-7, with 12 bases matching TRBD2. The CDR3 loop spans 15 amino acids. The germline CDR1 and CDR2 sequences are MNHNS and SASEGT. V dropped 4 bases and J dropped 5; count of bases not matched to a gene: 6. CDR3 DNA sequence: TGTGCCAGCAGTGCGGGACTAGCGGGTCGCAACGAGCAGTACTTC. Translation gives CASSAGLAGRNEQYF.

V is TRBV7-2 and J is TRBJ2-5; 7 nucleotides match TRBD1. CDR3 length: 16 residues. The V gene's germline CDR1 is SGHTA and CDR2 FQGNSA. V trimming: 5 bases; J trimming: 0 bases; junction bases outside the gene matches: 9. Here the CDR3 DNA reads TGTGCCAGCAGCCACACAACAGGGGCGTACCAAGAGACCCAGTACTTC. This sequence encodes CASSHTTGAYQETQYF.

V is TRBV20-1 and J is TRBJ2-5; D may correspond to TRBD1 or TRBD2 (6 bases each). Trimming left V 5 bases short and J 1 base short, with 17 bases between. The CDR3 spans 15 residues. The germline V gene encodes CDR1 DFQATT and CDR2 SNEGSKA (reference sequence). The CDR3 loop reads CSAPGAQGFQETQYF. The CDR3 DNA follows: TGCAGTGCTCCGGGGGCCCAGGGCTTCCAAGAGACCCAGTACTTC.

DNA of the CDR3: TGTGCCAGCAGACCACCTGGGGCAGACCGTTCCTACGAGCAGTACTTC. Its protein product is CASRPPGADRSYEQYF. The chain couples TRBV28 to TRBJ2-7; D possibly corresponds to TRBD1 (5 bases). The V and J ends lost 6 bases and 1 base respectively, with 19 bases between them. The CDR3 runs 16 residues. Germline V CDR1 and CDR2: MDHEN, SYDVKM. Supplemented by reference TRBV28 and TRBJ2-7, the full variable domain reads DVKVTQSSRYLVKRTGEKVFLECVQDMDHENMFWYRQDPGLGLRLIYFSYDVKMKEKGDIPEGYSVSREKKERFSLILESASTNQTSMYLCASRPPGADRSYEQYFGPGTRLTVT.

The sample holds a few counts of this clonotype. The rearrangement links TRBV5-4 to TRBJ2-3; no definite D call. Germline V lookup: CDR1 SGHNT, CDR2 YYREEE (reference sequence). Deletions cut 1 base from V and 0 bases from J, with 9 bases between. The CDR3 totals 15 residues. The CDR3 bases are TGTGCCAGCAGCTTGAACTACCCTAGCACAGATACGCAGTATTTT. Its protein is CASSLNYPSTDTQYF.

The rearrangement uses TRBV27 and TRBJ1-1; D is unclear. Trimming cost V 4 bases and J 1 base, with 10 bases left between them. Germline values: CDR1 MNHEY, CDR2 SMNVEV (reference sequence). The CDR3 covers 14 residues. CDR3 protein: CASSSQWTNTEAFF. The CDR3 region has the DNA TGTGCCAGCAGTTCCCAATGGACGAACACTGAAGCTTTCTTT.

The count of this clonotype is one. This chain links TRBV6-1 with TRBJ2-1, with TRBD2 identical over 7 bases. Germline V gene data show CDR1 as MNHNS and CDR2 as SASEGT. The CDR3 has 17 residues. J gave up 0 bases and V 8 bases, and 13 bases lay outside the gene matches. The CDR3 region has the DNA TGTGCCAGCCGCCAGGGTGGAGCGGGGAGCTCCTACAATGAGCAGTTCTTC. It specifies CASRQGGAGSSYNEQFF.

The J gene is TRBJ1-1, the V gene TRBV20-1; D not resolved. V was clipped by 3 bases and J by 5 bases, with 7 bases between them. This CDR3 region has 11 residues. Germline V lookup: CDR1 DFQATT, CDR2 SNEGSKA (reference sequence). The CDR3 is CSARLYTEAFF. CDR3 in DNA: TGCAGTGCTAGGTTATATACTGAAGCTTTCTTT.

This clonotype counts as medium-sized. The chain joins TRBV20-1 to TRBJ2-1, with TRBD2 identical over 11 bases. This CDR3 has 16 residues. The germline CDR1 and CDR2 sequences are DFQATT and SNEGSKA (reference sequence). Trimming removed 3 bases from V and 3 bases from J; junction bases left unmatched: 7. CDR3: CSASPLTSGDYNEQFF. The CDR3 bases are TGCAGTGCTAGCCCCTTGACTAGCGGGGACTACAATGAGCAGTTCTTC.